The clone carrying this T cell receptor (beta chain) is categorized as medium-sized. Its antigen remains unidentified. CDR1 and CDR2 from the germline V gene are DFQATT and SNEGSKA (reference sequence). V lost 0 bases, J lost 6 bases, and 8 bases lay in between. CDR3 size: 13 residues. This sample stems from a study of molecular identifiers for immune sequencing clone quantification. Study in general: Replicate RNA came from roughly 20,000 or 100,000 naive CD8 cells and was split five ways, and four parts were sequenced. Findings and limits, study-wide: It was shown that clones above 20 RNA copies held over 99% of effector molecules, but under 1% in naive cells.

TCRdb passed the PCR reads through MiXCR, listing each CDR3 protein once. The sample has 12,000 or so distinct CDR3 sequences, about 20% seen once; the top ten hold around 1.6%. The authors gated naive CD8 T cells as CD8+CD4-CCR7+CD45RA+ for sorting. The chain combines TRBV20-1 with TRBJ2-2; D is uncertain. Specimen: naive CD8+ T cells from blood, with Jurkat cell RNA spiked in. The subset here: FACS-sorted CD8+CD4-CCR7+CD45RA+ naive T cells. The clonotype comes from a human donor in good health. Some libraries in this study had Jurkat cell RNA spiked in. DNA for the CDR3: TGCAGTGCTAGAGAAATTAGTCCCGGGGAGCTGTTTTTT. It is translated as CSAREISPGELFF.